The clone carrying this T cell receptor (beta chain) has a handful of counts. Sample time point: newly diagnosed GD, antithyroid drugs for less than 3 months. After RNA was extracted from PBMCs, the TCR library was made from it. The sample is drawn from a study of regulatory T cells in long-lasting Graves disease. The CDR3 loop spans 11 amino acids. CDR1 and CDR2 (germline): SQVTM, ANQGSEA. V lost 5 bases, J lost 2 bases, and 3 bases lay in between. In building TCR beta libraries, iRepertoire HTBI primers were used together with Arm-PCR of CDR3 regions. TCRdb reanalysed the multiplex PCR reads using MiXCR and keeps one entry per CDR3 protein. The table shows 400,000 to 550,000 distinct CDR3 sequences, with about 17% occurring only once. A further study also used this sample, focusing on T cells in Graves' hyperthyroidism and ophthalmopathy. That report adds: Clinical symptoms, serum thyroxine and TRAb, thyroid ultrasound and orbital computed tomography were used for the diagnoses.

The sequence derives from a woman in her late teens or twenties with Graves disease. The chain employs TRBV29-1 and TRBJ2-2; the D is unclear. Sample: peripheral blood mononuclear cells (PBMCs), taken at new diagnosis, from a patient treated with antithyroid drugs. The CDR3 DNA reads TGCAGCGTTCTCAACACCGGGGAGCTGTTTTTT. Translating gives CSVLNTGELFF.